This TCR beta chain was captured in a study of post-analysis software for immune sequencing data. General study findings and limits: When the samples were clustered directly with F measure, those that had been prepared in the same batch showed strong co-clustering. The five TRBV segments detected at higher frequency in patients than in controls included TRBV5-6, TRBV5-1 and TRBV20-1.

This CDR3 contains 12 residues. V lost 6 bases and J 4 bases, leaving 10 bases between the germline ends. Germline V lookup: CDR1 MNHNS, CDR2 SASEGT. cDNA libraries for TCR beta contained unique molecular identifiers. MiXCR, applied by TCRdb to the PCR reads, yields one record per CDR3 protein. The repertoire holds a few hundred thousand distinct CDR3 sequences, around 40% seen once, with 9% to 14% in the top ten. This clonotype turned up a few times. Its specificity is not known. The TCR comes from a girl aged 5-17 years with multiple sclerosis. The V call is TRBV6-1, the J call TRBJ2-7, with a weak D call TRBD1 (5 bases). The specimen sequenced was blood. The CDR3 loop reads CASRVTAYEQYF. The DNA of the CDR3 is TGTGCCAGCAGGGTGACAGCTTACGAGCAGTACTTC.